These 2 T cell receptor beta chains came from one sample sequenced in a study of cytomegalovirus exposure and HLA in healthy donors. The PCR had 60 Vbeta and 13 Jbeta primers. The assay was immunoSEQ multiplex PCR, and TCRdb's table has in-frame clones only and misses some. This sample carries 150,000 to 250,000 clones, roughly 85% of them seen once, and the ten largest clones take over 2%. The sample was PBMCs. The receptor set was obtained from a woman between 50 and 59 years old in good health and CMV-seronegative.

The chain employs TRBV2 and TRBJ2-1, with 12 positions matching TRBD1. This CDR3 spans 15 amino acids. The germline V gene has CDR1 SNHLY and CDR2 FYNNEI. V shed 4 bases and J 9 bases; nucleotides not matched to a gene: 7. The CDR3 here is CASSARDRGQGEQFF. CDR3 nucleotide sequence: TGTGCCAGCAGTGCCCGGGACAGGGGGCAGGGTGAGCAGTTCTTC.

The chain has TRBV5-8 and TRBJ1-4; TRBD1 aligns across 7 bases. CDR3 length: 16 amino acids. Germline V lookup: CDR1 SGHTS, CDR2 YDEGEE. Losses at the gene ends were 3 bases for V and 3 bases for J; bases not matched to a gene: 8. The CDR3 loop reads CASSSRPGQANEKLFF. The CDR3 DNA reads TGTGCCAGCAGCTCACGACCCGGACAGGCTAATGAAAAACTGTTTTTT.